Shown below are 19 T cell receptor beta chains from a single sample sequenced in a study of early T cells in non-severe SARS-CoV-2 infection. TCRdb passed the 5' RACE reads through MiXCR, listing each CDR3 protein once. Among tens of thousands of distinct CDR3 sequences listed, roughly 17% were seen once. Sequencing was performed on whole blood, taken at baseline. These receptors all stem from an adult who was a healthcare worker with PCR-confirmed SARS-CoV-2 infection or an uninfected control (not recorded which).

This chain uses TRBV11-2 with TRBJ2-1; 11 bases are shared with TRBD2. After removal of 8 bases from V and 1 base from J, the junction contained 10 bases not matched to a gene. The CDR3 consists of 17 residues. Germline V gene sequence: CDR1 SGHAT, CDR2 FQNNGV. CDR3 nucleotide sequence: TGTGCCAGCGGGGCCGGGGGGACTAGCGGTTCCTACAATGAGCAGTTCTTC. Its translation: CASGAGGTSGSYNEQFF.

The rearrangement uses TRBV25-1 and TRBJ1-5; 7 nucleotides agree with TRBD1. Trimming took 9 bases from V and 3 from J; bases not matched to a gene: 11. Germline CDR1 MGHDK, CDR2 SYGVNS. This CDR3 comprises 15 residues. The CDR3 sequence is CARATGSQSNQPQHF. The CDR3 DNA reads TGTGCCAGGGCGACAGGGTCCCAATCCAATCAGCCCCAGCATTTT.

The rearrangement joins TRBV5-6 to TRBJ1-5; D may be TRBD1 (5 bases). CDR1 and CDR2 from the germline V gene are SGHDT and YYEEEE. The V end was cut by 0 bases, the J end by 4 bases, with 11 bases between. This CDR3 has 15 amino acids. CDR3 in DNA: TGTGCCAGCAGCTTGGCCAGGCAGGGTAATCAGCCCCAGCATTTT. Its protein is CASSLARQGNQPQHF.

This clonotype has only a few counts. The chain employs TRBV7-6 and TRBJ2-2; no clear D. Per the germline V gene, CDR1 is SGHVS and CDR2 is FNYEAQ. Trimming stripped 2 bases from V and 0 bases from J, with 7 bases between. The CDR3 contains 15 residues. This CDR3 reads CASSLRLPNTGELFF. CDR3 coding DNA: TGTGCCAGCAGCTTAAGGCTTCCGAACACCGGGGAGCTGTTTTTT.

This clonotype was seen repeatedly, ten times or more. The chain combines TRBV12-3 or TRBV12-4 with TRBJ1-5, with D tentatively TRBD1 (6 bases). V dropped 6 bases and J dropped 8 bases, with 17 bases sitting between them. The CDR3 extends over 14 amino acids. CDR3 coding DNA: TGTGCCAGCAGGCAAGGAGGGGGGGGCAAGCCCCAGCATTTT. This translates into CASRQGGGGKPQHF.

This clonotype was observed a few times. This sequence joins TRBV12-3 or TRBV12-4 and TRBJ1-5; D may be TRBD1 (6 bases). The length of the CDR3 is 14 residues. With 8 bases removed from V and 2 bases from J, the gap between germline ends came to 13 bases. In nucleotides, the CDR3 is TGTGCCAGCGGGTCGCACAGGGGCAATCAGCCCCAGCATTTT. Translating it yields CASGSHRGNQPQHF.

The rearrangement uses TRBV7-2 and TRBJ2-7, with 8 nucleotides matching TRBD2. The CDR3 is 15 amino acids. CDR1 is SGHTA and CDR2 is FQGNSA in the germline V gene. Germline trimming cut 1 base from V and 2 bases from J; bases unmatched to any gene: 4. Written as DNA, the CDR3 is TGTGCCAGCAGCTTAGGCGGGAGGATGGCCTACGAGCAGTACTTC. Translation gives CASSLGGRMAYEQYF. Supplemented by reference TRBV7-2 and TRBJ2-7, the full variable domain reads GAGVSQSPSNKVTEKGKDVELRCDPISGHTALYWYRQSLGQGLEFLIYFQGNSAPDKSGLPSDRFSAERTGGSVSTLTIQRTQQEDSAVYLCASSLGGRMAYEQYFGPGTRLTVT.

Ten or more counts support this clonotype. CDR3 protein: CAIGDRADEQFF. The CDR3 DNA reads as TGTGCCATCGGCGACCGCGCAGATGAGCAGTTCTTC. This chain joins TRBV10-3 and TRBJ2-1, with unresolved D. The CDR3 is 12 residues long. Germline assignment: CDR1 ENHRY and CDR2 SYGVKD. Trimming stripped 8 bases from V and 8 bases from J, with 13 bases between.

Only a few counts were recorded for this clonotype. The gene calls are TRBV7-9 and TRBJ1-1; TRBD1 agrees at 12 bases. The germline V gene encodes CDR1 SEHNR and CDR2 FQNEAQ (reference sequence). J lost 7 bases, V lost 10 bases, and 7 bases had no gene match. The CDR3 loop spans 13 amino acids. As DNA, the CDR3 is TGTGCCACCTTGGGACAGGGGGCAGTTGAAGCTTTCTTT. It codes for CATLGQGAVEAFF.

The chain couples TRBV2 to TRBJ2-5; the D gene is possibly TRBD1 (6 bases). Germline CDR1 is SNHLY and CDR2 is FYNNEI. CDR3 length: 14 amino acids. V lost 3 bases, J lost 1 base, and 9 bases lay in between. CDR3 residues: CASSDRTAQETQYF. CDR3 coding DNA: TGTGCCAGCAGTGATAGGACAGCCCAAGAGACCCAGTACTTC.

In its sample, this clonotype was seen a few times. The V and J genes are TRBV20-1 and TRBJ2-7; D is perhaps TRBD1 or TRBD2 (5 bases each). The CDR3 is 12 amino acids. V lost 3 bases, J lost 6 bases, and 12 bases lay in between. The V gene's germline CDR1 is DFQATT and CDR2 SNEGSKA (reference sequence). The CDR3 loop reads CSASRRDGEQYF. Written as DNA, the CDR3 is TGCAGTGCTAGCCGACGGGACGGCGAGCAGTACTTC.

This chain connects TRBV19 to TRBJ2-1, with D possibly TRBD2 on 5 matching bases. Germline CDR1 reads LNHDA; CDR2 reads SQIVND (reference sequence). The length of the CDR3 is 13 residues. With 7 bases removed from V and 0 bases from J, the gap between germline ends came to 7 bases. The chain's CDR3 is CASIGSSYNEQFF. The CDR3 DNA is TGTGCCAGTATTGGGAGCTCCTACAATGAGCAGTTCTTC.

The chain has TRBV19 and TRBJ2-1; 10 bases fit TRBD1. Trimming at V came to 9 bases and at J to 4 bases, leaving 9 bases not matched to a gene. CDR1 and CDR2 (germline): LNHDA, SQIVND (reference sequence). This CDR3 has 15 amino acids. As DNA, the CDR3 is TGTGCCAGCCGACCCGGACAGGGGGTTTACAATGAGCAGTTCTTC. Translated: CASRPGQGVYNEQFF.

This clonotype was recorded a few times. This chain connects TRBV5-8 to TRBJ1-5, with D uncertain. Germline CDR1 is SGHTS and CDR2 is YDEGEE. There are 14 residues in the CDR3. Trimming removed 6 bases from V and 3 bases from J, with 13 bases in between. CDR3 region: CASTDTGLNQPQHF. In DNA form, the CDR3 reads TGTGCCAGCACTGATACGGGCCTCAATCAGCCCCAGCATTTT.

The chain couples TRBV5-1 to TRBJ2-1, with D possibly TRBD1 on 5 matching bases. Germline-derived CDR1 and CDR2 are SGHRS and YFSETQ. The CDR3 is made up of 13 amino acids. Trimming removed 0 bases at V and 7 bases at J, with 8 bases between. In DNA form, the CDR3 reads TGCGCCAGCAGCTTGGGGGGCGCAAATGAGCAGTTCTTC. Protein product: CASSLGGANEQFF.

The V gene is TRBV7-9, the J gene TRBJ1-6; 7 nucleotides line up with TRBD1. With 7 bases clipped from V and 2 bases from J, the junction kept 8 bases outside the gene matches. The CDR3 spans 16 residues. Germline V gene lookup returns CDR1 SEHNR and CDR2 FQNEAQ (reference sequence). CDR3 DNA: TGTGCCAGCAAGCAAACAGGGGCTGCCTATAATTCACCCCTCCACTTT. Protein: CASKQTGAAYNSPLHF.

This clonotype was picked up a small number of times. This rearrangement joins TRBV12-3 or TRBV12-4 to TRBJ2-2, with D tentatively TRBD2 (5 bases). With 3 bases removed from V and 1 base from J, the gap between germline ends came to 6 bases. The CDR3 is 14 amino acids. The CDR3 protein is CASSFRENTGELFF. CDR3 nucleotide sequence: TGTGCCAGCAGTTTTCGGGAGAACACCGGGGAGCTGTTTTTT.

This clonotype was seen only a few times. The CDR3 here is CASSETTLGNTEAFF. CDR3 DNA: TGTGCCAGCAGCGAAACGACGCTAGGCAACACTGAAGCTTTCTTT. This chain uses TRBV11-2 with TRBJ1-1; D not certain. CDR1 and CDR2 from the germline V gene are SGHAT and FQNNGV. Trimming cost V 5 bases and J 2 bases, with 15 bases left between them. The CDR3 loop spans 15 amino acids.

The gene calls are TRBV18 and TRBJ2-2; D remains ambiguous. Trimming took off 0 bases at V and 8 bases at J, with 10 bases between the two ends. Germline CDR1 and CDR2: KGHSH and LQKENI. There are 14 residues in the CDR3. CDR3 nucleotide sequence: TGTGCCAGCTCACCACCATCGTCAGGAGGGGAGCTGTTTTTT. Encoded protein: CASSPPSSGGELFF.